The text below deals with one T cell receptor (beta chain). The sample is drawn from a study of blood T cell repertoires in COVID-19. Looking at the study overall: Sites across the United States, Italy and Spain contributed samples from acute and convalescent COVID-19. The cDNA or gDNA used as material had been derived from T cells, B-cell-depleted T cells, or PBMCs.

Authors' methods: Amplification with reference gene primers provided the estimates of nucleated cell counts. The assay was immunoSEQ multiplex PCR, and TCRdb's table has in-frame clones only and misses some. Clone size and V and J calls were adopted from that table, with D and trimming inferred from the DNA. The repertoire holds some 71,000 clones, with roughly nine tenths as singletons. This CDR3 has 16 residues. The germline gives CDR1 LNHDA, CDR2 SQIVND (reference sequence). V trimming: 3 bases; J trimming: 5 bases; junction bases outside the gene matches: 8. The receptor was derived from a woman under 30 with acute or convalescent COVID-19. Sequenced sample: peripheral blood. The chain combines TRBV19 with TRBJ2-5; TRBD1 matches at 11 bases. The CDR3 loop reads CASSIRTGGVLETQYF. The CDR3 DNA reads TGTGCCAGTAGTATCCGGACAGGGGGCGTTTTGGAGACCCAGTACTTC.